This T cell receptor (beta chain) was sequenced for a study of blood T cell repertoires in COVID-19. Study as a whole: COVID-19 samples collected from the United States, Italy and Spain covered acute and convalescent phases. T cells, B-cell-depleted T cells, or PBMCs provided the cDNA or gDNA that served as material.

Authors' analysis steps: Reference gene primer amplification gave estimated nucleated cell counts. Produced via immunoSEQ multiplex PCR; TCRdb's table is partial and in-frame only. Clonal size and the V and J genes are those of that table, whereas D and trimming came from the DNA. The data hold fewer than 450,000 clones, with 91% observed a single time. This CDR3 contains 18 residues. This chain connects TRBV21-1 to TRBJ2-1; the D call TRBD1 from the table was never checked on the DNA. TRBV21-1 is annotated as a pseudogene. This receptor was identified in a woman between 18 and 29 years old who had recovered from COVID-19. Specimen: peripheral blood. For the CDR3, the DNA is TGTGCCAGCAGCCGTCGCCCCCGGACAGATCTATTCTACAATGAGCAGTTCTTC. It translates to CASSRRPRTDLFYNEQFF.